A single sample gave rise to the 17 T cell receptor beta chains below, sequenced in a study of identical twins. One entry per CDR3 protein results from TCRdb running MiXCR on the 5' RACE reads. Of some 320,000 distinct CDR3 sequences listed, 9% to 15% were seen once; the top ten hold 6% to 9%. These same records also appear under a second study, on yellow fever vaccine responses in identical twins.

Source material: CD8+ T cells sorted from blood. These receptors all stem from a woman aged 18 to 35 in good health.

The chain combines TRBV3-1 with TRBJ1-1, with TRBD1 matching 11 bases. Losses at the gene ends were 4 bases for V and 3 bases for J; bases not matched to a gene: 4. Per the germline V gene, CDR1 is LGHDT and CDR2 is YNNKEL (reference sequence). There are 15 residues in the CDR3. This chain's CDR3 is CASSPDRGLDTEAFF. In nucleotides, the CDR3 is TGTGCCAGCAGCCCGGACAGGGGGCTCGACACTGAAGCTTTCTTT.

CDR3 protein: CASSDVAGGYNEQFF. In DNA, the CDR3 is TGTGCCAGCAGTGACGTTGCGGGGGGGTACAATGAGCAGTTCTTC. V usage is TRBV6-4 and J usage is TRBJ2-1; 9 bases match TRBD2. The CDR3 spans 15 residues. The V gene's germline CDR1 is MRHNA and CDR2 SNTAGT. The V and J ends lost 2 bases and 4 bases, in that order; junction bases with no gene match: 3.

V gene TRBV20-1 combines with J gene TRBJ2-1; D uncertain. Trimming stripped 0 bases from V and 0 bases from J, with 12 bases between. The CDR3 runs to 16 residues. CDR1 DFQATT and CDR2 SNEGSKA come from the germline V gene (reference sequence). The DNA for the CDR3 is TGCAGTGCTAGAGATCCAGAGGAGAGCTCCTACAATGAGCAGTTCTTC. Translated, it gives CSARDPEESSYNEQFF.

This chain links TRBV7-2 with TRBJ2-3; D possibly uses TRBD1 or TRBD2 (5 bases each). Trimming cost V 0 bases and J 4 bases, with 17 bases left between them. Germline CDR1 reads SGHTA; CDR2 reads FQGNSA. The CDR3 has 17 amino acids. The CDR3 sequence: CASSLARVGVLADTQYF. CDR3 sequence (DNA): TGTGCCAGCAGCTTAGCCAGGGTGGGAGTCCTTGCAGATACGCAGTATTTT.

V is TRBV15 and J is TRBJ2-2, with D possibly matching TRBD2 (6 bases). This CDR3 contains 15 residues. V shed 6 bases and J shed 3 bases, with 14 bases lying between them. Germline-derived CDR1 and CDR2 are LNHNV and YYDKDF (reference sequence). The CDR3 DNA reads as TGTGCCACCAGTGGGGGACTGACAGACACCGGGGAGCTGTTTTTT. Its protein is CATSGGLTDTGELFF.

Many counts were recorded for this clonotype. The rearrangement joins TRBV3-1 to TRBJ2-1; 14 bases are a match to TRBD2. The V gene end was trimmed by 5 bases and the J gene end by 8 bases; junction bases not matched to a gene: 5. Germline CDR1 LGHDT, CDR2 YNNKEL (reference sequence). The length of the CDR3 is 15 residues. The CDR3 DNA sequence: TGTGCCAGCAGCTTGGGACTAGCGGGAGCTGATGAGCAGTTCTTC. Protein sequence: CASSLGLAGADEQFF.

V gene TRBV15 combines with J gene TRBJ2-2; the D gene is possibly TRBD2 (7 bases). Between the trimmed V and J ends, which lost 8 bases and 7 bases, there was a span of 17 bases. The CDR3 is 14 amino acids. Looked up from germline, CDR1 is LNHNV and CDR2 is YYDKDF (reference sequence). This CDR3 reads CATGGAERGGELFF. The CDR3, as DNA: TGTGCCACCGGGGGGGCCGAAAGAGGCGGGGAGCTGTTTTTT.

The chain couples TRBV20-1 to TRBJ2-5, with 11 bases fitting TRBD2. Germline values: CDR1 DFQATT, CDR2 SNEGSKA (reference sequence). This CDR3 region has 15 residues. Trimming removed 0 bases from V and 5 bases from J; junction bases left unmatched: 5. The DNA for the CDR3 is TGCAGTGCTAGAGACGAGACTAGCGGGATGGAGACCCAGTACTTC. Translation: CSARDETSGMETQYF.

The V call is TRBV24-1, the J call TRBJ2-7; tentatively, D is TRBD1 (6 bases). Germline assignment: CDR1 KGHDR and CDR2 SFDVKD. Trimming removed 4 bases from V and 2 bases from J, with 11 bases in between. CDR3 length equals 14 residues. CDR3 loop: CATSEAGEAYEQYF. Here the CDR3 DNA reads TGTGCCACCAGTGAAGCAGGGGAAGCCTACGAGCAGTACTTC.

This clonotype turned up a few times. V gene TRBV24-1 combines with J gene TRBJ2-1, with 8 bases fitting TRBD1. There are 13 residues in the CDR3. The V segment lost 5 bases and the J segment 8 bases; nucleotides outside the gene matches: 4. Germline CDR1 reads KGHDR; CDR2 reads SFDVKD. The CDR3 reads CATSVAGGHEQFF. The CDR3 bases are TGTGCCACCAGTGTGGCAGGGGGCCATGAGCAGTTCTTC.

The table lists this clonotype with a few counts. The chain uses TRBV12-3 or TRBV12-4 and TRBJ1-1; 8 bases are shared with TRBD1. The CDR3 totals 16 residues. The ends lost 5 bases at V and 1 base at J; junction bases unmatched: 9. CDR3 nucleotides: TGTGCCAGCAGTCCCGCGGACAGGGTACGGAACACTGAAGCTTTCTTT. Amino acid sequence: CASSPADRVRNTEAFF.

The chain recombines TRBV5-1 with TRBJ2-5; TRBD2 matches at 8 bases. Losses at the gene ends were 2 bases for V and 2 bases for J; bases not matched to a gene: 5. From germline, CDR1 is SGHRS and CDR2 YFSETQ. The CDR3 has 15 amino acids. CDR3 amino acids: CASSFTSGEQETQYF. DNA of the CDR3: TGCGCCAGCAGCTTTACTAGCGGCGAACAAGAGACCCAGTACTTC.

This chain connects TRBV4-1 to TRBJ2-7; TRBD2 might be the D (5 bases). The germline V gene has CDR1 MGHRA and CDR2 YSYEKL. The CDR3 is 14 residues long. V lost 0 bases and J 6 bases, leaving 12 bases between the germline ends. The CDR3 coding sequence is TGCGCCAGCAGCCAAGATTTCCTAGCAGGCGAGCAGTACTTC. Protein product: CASSQDFLAGEQYF.

In this sample, this clonotype turned up a few times. This rearrangement joins TRBV7-8 to TRBJ2-1; 9 bases match TRBD2. After removal of 1 base from V and 8 bases from J, the junction contained 6 bases not matched to a gene. This CDR3 contains 15 residues. Germline values: CDR1 SGHVS, CDR2 FQNEAQ. This CDR3 is CASSLEAGGGDEQFF. The CDR3 DNA is TGTGCCAGCAGCTTAGAAGCGGGAGGCGGCGATGAGCAGTTCTTC.

V usage is TRBV12-3 or TRBV12-4 and J usage is TRBJ2-7; 9 nucleotides align to TRBD2. J gave up 3 bases and V 9 bases, and 9 bases lay outside the gene matches. CDR3 length: 14 residues. The CDR3 nucleotides are TGTGCCAGTTCAAGTAGCGGGAGCGTCTACGAGCAGTACTTC. Its protein product is CASSSSGSVYEQYF.

This clonotype was seen a handful of times. The V gene is TRBV6-5, the J gene TRBJ2-5; D gene ambiguous. This CDR3 spans 14 amino acids. The germline V gene has CDR1 MNHEY and CDR2 SVGAGI. With 4 bases removed from V and 3 bases from J, the gap between germline ends came to 12 bases. CDR3 residues: CASSSRKFKETQYF. CDR3 sequence (DNA): TGTGCCAGCAGTTCCCGGAAATTCAAAGAGACCCAGTACTTC.

This clonotype was observed a few times. V gene TRBV10-2 combines with J gene TRBJ2-7; the D is unclear. CDR1 and CDR2 from the germline V gene are WSHSY and SAAADI. The V and J ends lost 6 bases and 3 bases respectively, with 6 bases between them. CDR3 length: 11 amino acids. CDR3: CASSQIYEQYF. The CDR3 DNA is TGCGCCAGCAGCCAAATCTACGAGCAGTACTTC.